The source of this T cell receptor beta chain is a study of resident and recirculating memory T cells in vitiligo. Profiled with immunoSEQ multiplex PCR; TCRdb holds only in-frame clones, not every one. This sample yields 75,000 to 95,000 clones, of which roughly nine tenths are seen a single time; approximately 4.7% belongs to the top ten. V was pared by 2 bases and J by 2 bases, with 9 bases of the junction left unmatched. Germline values: CDR1 MDHEN, CDR2 SYDVKM. The CDR3 loop spans 16 amino acids. Patients who had received treatment within the previous three months were excluded. This clone was detected once.

This rearrangement joins TRBV28 to TRBJ2-7, with TRBD2 matching 7 bases. Sequencing input: blood. The TCR originated in a male donor with vitiligo. The CDR3 is CASSLEPAGNPYEQYF. The CDR3 DNA sequence: TGTGCCAGCAGTTTAGAGCCAGCGGGAAATCCCTACGAGCAGTACTTC.